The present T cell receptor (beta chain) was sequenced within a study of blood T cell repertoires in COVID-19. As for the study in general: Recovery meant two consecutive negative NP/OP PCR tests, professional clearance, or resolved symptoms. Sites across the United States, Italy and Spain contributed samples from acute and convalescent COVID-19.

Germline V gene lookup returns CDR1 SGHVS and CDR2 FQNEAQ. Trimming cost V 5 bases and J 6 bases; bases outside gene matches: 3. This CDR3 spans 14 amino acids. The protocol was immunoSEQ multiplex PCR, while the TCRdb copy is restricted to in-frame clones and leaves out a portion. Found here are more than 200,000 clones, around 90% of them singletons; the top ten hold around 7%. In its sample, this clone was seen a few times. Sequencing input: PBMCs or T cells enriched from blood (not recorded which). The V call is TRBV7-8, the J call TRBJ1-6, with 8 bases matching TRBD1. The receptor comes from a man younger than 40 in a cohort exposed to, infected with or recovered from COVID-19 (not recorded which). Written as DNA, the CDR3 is TGTGCCAGCAGCCAGGGGGCTTCTAATTCACCCCTCCACTTT. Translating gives CASSQGASNSPLHF.